The clone carrying this T cell receptor (beta chain) was observed at least ten times. The antigen remains undetermined. The CDR3 spans 13 residues. The V gene end was trimmed by 6 bases and the J gene end by 3 bases; junction bases not matched to a gene: 3. CDR1 SGHTA and CDR2 FQGNSA come from the germline V gene. This sample is part of a study of T cell repertoires in cytomegalovirus infection. TCRdb itself ran the reads through MiXCR, one entry per CDR3 protein. Of 350,000 to 450,000 distinct CDR3 sequences listed, 15% to 20% are singletons. Study results and caveats: Pooled public TCR beta family frequency picked out CMV carriers with the relevant HLA. Dominating the ex vivo response were HLA-C-restricted CMV-specific TCR beta clonotypes.

The rearrangement joins TRBV7-2 to TRBJ2-3, with TRBD2 matching over 7 bases. Sequenced sample: PBMCs. The receptor was derived from a human donor in good health (CMV status not recorded). Some clones in this sample may be carry-over from other donors' samples. DNA for the CDR3: TGTGCCAGCAGGACTAGCAGTACAGATACGCAGTATTTT. This sequence encodes CASRTSSTDTQYF.